The rows below give T cell receptor beta chains drawn from one sample of a study of cytomegalovirus exposure and HLA in healthy donors. The repertoire was sequenced with immunoSEQ multiplex PCR; TCRdb's copy has only in-frame clones and lacks some. The data hold about 170,000 clones, with 70% to 90% observed a single time. Sequenced: PBMCs. These receptors came from a young man in good health and CMV-seropositive. Each CDR3 is given with its conserved first and last residue. The D gene is left open where the match is weak. Expanded clones get a size class; other rows say once, few or many, or leave the size out.

CDR3 length,clone size,J gene,V gene,D gene,CDR3 DNA,CDR3 protein
17,NA,TRBJ2-1,TRBV7-9,NA,TGTGCCAGCAGGACCGGTCGTGGGTCTAGCTCCTACAATGAGCAGTTCTTC,CASRTGRGSSSYNEQFF
14,few,TRBJ1-1,TRBV4-3,TRBD1,TGCGCCAGCAGCAACCGACAGGGGTTTGGCTATGCTTTCTTT,CASSNRQGFGYAFF
16,few,TRBJ1-1,TRBV10-3,TRBD1,TGTGCCATCAGTGAGACTCCTTCAGGGGGCGCGACTGAAGCTTTCTTT,CAISETPSGGATEAFF
13,NA,TRBJ2-7,TRBV7-6,NA,TGTGCCAGCAGCTTATCAGGGGCCTACGAGCAGTACTTC,CASSLSGAYEQYF
15,few,TRBJ1-3,TRBV6-6,NA,TGTGCCAGCCGGGCGGGGGTAGGAGAGGGAAACACCATATATTTT,CASRAGVGEGNTIYF
14,NA,TRBJ2-1,TRBV7-9,TRBD2,TGTGCCAGCAGCTTACCAGCGGGAGGGAATGAGCAGTTCTTC,CASSLPAGGNEQFF
15,NA,TRBJ2-3,TRBV5-1,NA,TGCGCCAGCAGCTTGGTTGGCCCTCCCGGGGATACGCAGTATTTT,CASSLVGPPGDTQYF
16,NA,TRBJ2-5,TRBV12-5,NA,TGTGCTAGTGGTTTGGTACTAGGAGGACCCCAAGAGACCCAGTACTTC,CASGLVLGGPQETQYF
12,NA,TRBJ2-1,TRBV2,NA,TGTGCCAGCAACAGGATTCAGGGTGAGCAGTTCTTC,CASNRIQGEQFF
14,NA,TRBJ1-6,TRBV27,NA,TGTGCCAGCAGCCCGGGAATTTATAATTCACCCCTCCACTTT,CASSPGIYNSPLHF